This T cell receptor (beta chain) was recovered during a study of neoadjuvant anti-PD-1 for oral cavity cancer. Overall study context: Patients without progression got a fourth dose around day 43.

Survey sequencing of tumors mostly used 4 to 5.5 ug DNA, two replicates. Data came from immunoSEQ multiplex PCR; TCRdb stores just in-frame clones and leaves some out. The sample records nearly 15,000 clones, around 36% being singletons. Time point given: after neoadjuvant nivolumab, at surgical resection. These oral cavity squamous cell carcinomas were HPV-negative and locally advanced. This clone was seen only once. The antigen remains undetermined. Study-wide results and limits: Higher pretreatment Treg/Th17 ratios tracked higher pretreatment blood clonality.

The CDR3 is 15 residues long. Germline CDR1 and CDR2: MNHNY and SVGAGI (reference sequence). Trimming pared 6 bases from V and 2 bases from J, leaving 16 bases between. V is TRBV6-6 and J is TRBJ1-1, with D perhaps matching TRBD1 (5 bases). The sequence derives from a person aged 35-79 years with oral cavity squamous cell carcinoma. Sequenced here: tumor tissue, sampled after nivolumab (anti-PD-1) treatment. CDR3 nucleotides: TGTGCCAGCAGATCCTCCGGGACGGCAAACACTGAAGCTTTCTTT. Translation gives CASRSSGTANTEAFF.